This T cell receptor beta chain was captured by sequencing in a study of T cell responses to AZD1222 COVID-19 vaccine (dated by TCRdb to about 2021). For context, the study as a whole: A total of just over 230 trial participants underwent TCR sequencing, of whom some 210 received two doses of AZD1222 and about 25 received two doses of the MenACWY control vaccine. Trial participants were enrolled by age into subgroups of 18-55, 56-69 and 70-plus years, and around 140, 26 and 57 TCR-sequenced participants, respectively, were included in these subgroups. Overall results and qualifications from the work: After two AZD1222 doses, both the breadth and the depth of spike-specific TCRs were significantly higher than at day 0 and than in MenACWY recipients. The vaccine-associated CD4 TCRs covered the entire spike protein, and the dominant responses fell in regions 160-218 and 743-854. Conclusions about previously exposed vaccinees are limited, since just five to seven AZD1222 recipients were seropositive for SARS-CoV-2 at baseline. Nearly half of unique spike-specific TCRs reportedly recognized epitopes outside regions mutated in the B.1.351 and B.1.1.7 variants. The 56-69-year group was small, and its depth increase did not reach significance, likely because of low power. No day 14 peak-response samples were available, so repertoires were characterized only after the peak T cell response. Participants were mostly white British, with more females than males. The authors suggested clonal diversity may have been underestimated.

The CDR3 sequence holds 15 residues, the cysteine and phenylalanine included. Just the 45-base CDR3 DNA is kept, in frame starting at base 1. CDR1 and CDR2, looked up from the germline V gene, are MDHEN and SYDVKM. Trimming takes 6 bases off V and 6 bases off J; junction bases not matched to a gene: 11. Comment on this clone: The clone's antigen remains unknown. Base qualities are not at hand, and no much larger clone is one base apart.

The CDR3 regions of human TCRbeta chains were analyzed by immunosequencing. The authors' pipeline ran thus. Repertoire TCRs were checked for matches against a reference library of SARS-CoV-2-specific TCRs that had been generated using the MIRA antigen-specificity platform. Breadth was defined as the fraction of unique TCRs that were SARS-CoV-2-associated, and depth was defined as the fraction of total T cells that were SARS-CoV-2-associated. Using the MIRA data, each spike-specific TCR was mapped to the spike region that the TCR reacts to and placed in a CD4 or CD8 class. Log10-transformed breadth and depth values were compared by one-way ANOVA with Sidak's multiple comparisons tests. Imported from immuneACCESS, the table was reduced by TCRdb to in-frame sequences with V and J called. These copies leave out some clones; in studies compared against another copy, an unresolved V gene accounts for under half, and the cause of the remainder is not known. Clone size and the V and J calls come from that table; the DNA yielded D and trimming. Recorded for this sample are about 60,000 clones; about three quarters of them occurred a single time. The ten largest clones take up about 3.7% of the sample.

The sample's time point label, in plain terms: about 28 days (+/-7) after the second vaccine dose. AZD1222 recipients with second doses at about 4 weeks or about 12 weeks were pooled, because spike-specific TCR depth and breadth did not differ between schedules. Vaccinee samples were obtained from the UK trials COV001 and COV002, which included a single-blind randomized controlled phase 2/3 trial of AZD1222 (ChAdOx1 nCoV-19) in healthy adults. For TCRbeta chain sequencing, PBMC samples from trial participants were taken at day 0 and at day 28 after the second dose. This chain joins TRBV28 to TRBJ1-2; TRBD1 aligns with 9 central bases. Here the sequenced sample was peripheral blood, taken 28 days after the second AZD1222 dose. The clonotype originates from an adult who received the AZD1222 COVID-19 vaccine. The encoded CDR3 is CASSTQGTGYDGYTF. In nucleotide form, the sequence is TGTGCCAGCAGCACTCAGGGGACAGGGTATGATGGCTACACCTTC.